This TCR beta chain was documented in a study of fetal regulatory T cell absence and autoimmunity (TCRdb year 2017). Study-level background: Autoimmunity of the exocrine pancreas was seen in the IPEX patients even though clinical diabetes was absent.

CDR1 and CDR2 are drawn from the germline V gene (reference sequence): GTSNPN, SVGIG. The V end loses 5 bases and the J end loses 0 bases, and a stretch of 13 bases separates them. The CDR3 runs 14 amino acids, cysteine and phenylalanine included. Only CDR3 DNA remains: 42 bases, in frame from the first base. A word on this clone: Its cognate antigen has yet to be identified. No clone much larger than this one lies a single base away; base qualities are absent.

Overall study results and their limits: Cord blood and pancreas had broadly similar TRB gene family usage, resembling published neonatal and adult repertoires. The TCR compartment showed significant oligoclonal enrichment in pancreas versus cord blood, with some top clones over 85-fold enriched. The oligoclonal enrichment was interpreted as support for antigen-driven autoimmunity occurring in the pancreas before birth in IPEX syndrome.

For repertoire sequencing, genomic DNA was processed from frozen pancreas tissue. The DNeasy Blood and Tissue Kit was used to extract roughly 1.8-3.3 ug of genomic DNA from umbilical cord blood or frozen pancreas. On the immunoSEQ human TCRbeta survey platform, a two-step multiplex PCR amplified and barcoded the TCRbeta CDR3 regions. Libraries were sequenced on Illumina instruments, with IgH sequenced in parallel from the same samples. The source study handled its data this way. To remove PCR and sequencing errors, raw reads were filtered against the IMGT V, D, J definitions and then binned using a nearest-neighbor algorithm. A clone was defined by an identical nucleotide sequence, and differential abundance between tissues was tested with a Fisher exact test for each clone at a pFDR threshold of p<0.01. A minimum inclusion filter of 10 in either sample excluded clones with frequencies too low for statistical inference. Pairwise clonal comparisons used the immunoSEQ Analyzer, and gene family usage was assessed with IMGT tools. Imported from immuneACCESS, the table was reduced by TCRdb to in-frame sequences with V and J called. These copies leave out some clones; in studies compared against another copy, an unresolved V gene accounts for under half, and the cause of the remainder is not known. That table gives V, J and clone size, and the DNA gave D and trimming. For this sample the table gives around 100,000 clones, of which more than 70% were detected only once. The ten largest clones add up to roughly 2% of the sample.

The clonotype comes from a male donor with IPEX syndrome. Sequences were obtained from pancreas tissue. The sequence is built from TRBV30 and TRBJ1-2, with the identity of the D gene unclear. The nucleotide sequence is TGTGCCTGGGGAAGGGAATCCACTAACTATGGCTACACCTTC. This sequence encodes CAWGRESTNYGYTF.